This T cell receptor (beta chain) appears in the sequencing data of a study of identical twins. J was trimmed by 2 bases and V by 4 bases; bases with no gene match: 4. CDR3 length equals 15 residues. Points from the study as a whole: Beta clonotypes that were abundant in cord blood contained fewer insertions, a pattern absent from memory repertoires. Compared with unrelated sharing, twin-shared out-of-frame alpha sequences had more low-probability sequences. The authors noted that invariant MAIT and iNKT cells could partly confound zero-insertion analyses.

This clonotype was seen ten or more times. Its antigen is as yet unknown. TCRdb ran MiXCR on the 5' RACE reads and lists one entry per CDR3 protein. The sample shows 250,000 or so distinct CDR3 sequences, about 8% of them seen only once. These data were also reused for a study on yellow fever vaccine responses in identical twins.

The chain carries TRBV12-3 or TRBV12-4 and TRBJ2-1, with TRBD2 identical over 8 bases. Specimen: CD8+ T cells sorted from blood. The sequence was collected from a woman between 18 and 30 years old in good health. In DNA, the CDR3 is TGTGCCAGCAGTTCACAAGCGGGAGCCTACAATGAGCAGTTCTTC. It encodes CASSSQAGAYNEQFF.